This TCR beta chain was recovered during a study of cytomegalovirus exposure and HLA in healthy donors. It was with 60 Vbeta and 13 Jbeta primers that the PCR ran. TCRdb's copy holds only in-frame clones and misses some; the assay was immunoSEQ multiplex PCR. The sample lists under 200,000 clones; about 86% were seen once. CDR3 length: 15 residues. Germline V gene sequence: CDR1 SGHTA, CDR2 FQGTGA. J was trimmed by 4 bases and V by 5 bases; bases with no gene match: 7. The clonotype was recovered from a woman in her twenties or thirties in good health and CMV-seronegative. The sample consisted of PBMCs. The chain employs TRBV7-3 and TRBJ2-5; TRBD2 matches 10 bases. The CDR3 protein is CASSLAGAGRETQYF. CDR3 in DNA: TGTGCCAGCAGCCTAGCGGGAGCGGGGAGAGAGACCCAGTACTTC.